A selection of T cell receptor beta chains follows, all from one sample in a study of human T cells and chemical hapten exposure. TCRdb called the RACE reads again in MiXCR, with one record for every CDR3 protein. The table has over 85,000 distinct CDR3 sequences, about 8.6% seen once. What was sequenced was whole blood. The receptor set was obtained from a female donor in good health. Some clones in this sample may be carry-over from other donors' samples. CDR3s include the opening cysteine and the closing phenylalanine or tryptophan. D genes are given only for firm matches. Some rows have no size entry. The others give once, few or many, or a class for an expanded clone.

>TRBJ1-5|TRBV9|few|.
TGTGCCAGCAGCCTTTACGACGGAAATCAGCCCCAGCATTTT
CASSLYDGNQPQHF
>TRBJ1-1|TRBV28|few|.
TGTGCCAGCAGTTTCCCCTGGGGAGAAGCTTTCTTT
CASSFPWGEAFF
>TRBJ1-6|TRBV10-3|many|.
TGTGCCATCATGTCAGAAAATTCACCCCTCCACTTT
CAIMSENSPLHF
>TRBJ2-1|TRBV7-2|.|.
TGTGCCAGCAGCTTAACCCCGGACCGGCGGTACAATGAGCAGTTCTTC
CASSLTPDRRYNEQFF
>TRBJ2-1|TRBV21-1|.|.
TGTGCCAGCACCTTACCCGACAACTACAATGAGCAGTTCTTC
CASTLPDNYNEQFF
>TRBJ2-1|TRBV27|.|.
TGTGCCAGCAGTTCGGGACGGATGAGCTCCTACGATGAGCAGTTCTTC
CASSSGRMSSYDEQFF
>TRBJ1-6|TRBV2|few|.
TGTGCCAGCAGTGAACGGGTCATTGGTTCACCCCTCCACTTT
CASSERVIGSPLHF
>TRBJ2-1|TRBV5-1|.|.
TGCGCCAGCAGCCCGGACATAAGCTCCTACAATGAGCAGTTCTTC
CASSPDISSYNEQFF
>TRBJ1-1|TRBV12-3/TRBV12-4|many|.
TGTGCCAGCAGTTCCCGAGGGGCGGGCACTGAAGCTTTCTTT
CASSSRGAGTEAFF
>TRBJ1-5|TRBV12-3/TRBV12-4|many|.
TGTGCCAGCAGTTTCCCCAGTCAGCCCCAGCATTTT
CASSFPSQPQHF